This TCR beta chain comes out of a study of T cell responses to AZD1222 COVID-19 vaccine. Libraries were prepared by immunoSEQ multiplex PCR; TCRdb keeps only in-frame clonotypes and omits some of them. The sample includes some 190,000 clones, around 91% of them seen just once. General study findings and limits: Clonal diversity was possibly underestimated, and white British individuals and females predominated among donors. With two AZD1222 doses given, Spike-specific TCR breadth and depth both rose.

Note on this clone: Its antigen is unidentified.

The clonotype originates from an adult in good health. The sequenced sample was peripheral blood, obtained on day 0 of AZD1222 vaccination.

This CDR3 reads CASSLSTTYNSPLHF. The CDR3 nucleotides are TGTGCCAGCAGTTTATCGACAACCTATAATTCACCCCTCCACTTT. The chain is built from TRBV27 and TRBJ1-6; D is unresolved. From germline, CDR1 is MNHEY and CDR2 SMNVEV (reference sequence). Trimming took off 0 bases at V and 2 bases at J, with 5 bases between the two ends. The CDR3 loop spans 15 amino acids.